This T cell receptor (beta chain) came from a study of CD8+ T cells in alopecia areata. cDNA prepared by RNA extraction and subsequent reverse transcription served as the template for sequencing. Repertoires were generated with immunoSEQ multiplex PCR, while TCRdb's copy carries only in-frame clones and drops some. The sample contains about 120,000 clones, around three fifths of which appear only once. Treatment meaning: oral pan-JAK inhibitor, 5-10 mg twice daily. Alopecia areata patients gave lesional scalp punch biopsies and peripheral blood samples. Investigators sorted PBMCs to obtain both CD4+ and CD8+ T cells. V was clipped by 6 bases and J by 6 bases, with 14 bases between them. CDR3 size: 13 residues. The germline V gene has CDR1 SQVTM and CDR2 ANQGSEA. General observations from the study: As there was one nonresponder, how baseline CD8+ expansion relates to response remains uncertain.

For this clone: Antigen: not known.

This receptor was obtained from a human donor with alopecia areata. The chain is built from TRBV29-1 and TRBJ1-4; TRBD1 might be the D (6 bases). The material was CD4+ T cells sorted from blood, obtained at week 24, from a patient treated with tofacitinib. This chain's CDR3 is CSVHEGGDEKLFF. In nucleotides, the CDR3 is TGCAGCGTCCACGAGGGGGGGGATGAAAAACTGTTTTTT. The full variable domain, with the rest looked up from reference TRBV29-1 and TRBJ1-4, is SAVISQKPSRDICQRGTSLTIQCQVDSQVTMMFWYRQQPGQSLTLIATANQGSEATYESGFVIDKFPISRPNLTFSTLTVSNMSPEDSSIYLCSVHEGGDEKLFFGSGTQLSVL.